The 4 T cell receptor beta chains below come from one sample, sequenced in a study of monozygotic twins with inflammatory bowel disease. TCRdb reanalyzed the 5' RACE reads, giving one entry per CDR3 protein sequence and no DNA. Across 420,000 or so distinct CDR3 sequences, the top ten clones capture 2.4% of the sample. The sample consisted of blood. Source of these receptors: a human donor with ulcerative colitis or Crohn's disease, or a healthy co-twin of an affected twin (not recorded which).

The V gene is TRBV20-1, the J gene TRBJ1-1; TCRdb gives TRBD1 as the D gene, but with no DNA this cannot be confirmed. This CDR3 is 14 amino acids long. CDR1 is DFQATT, CDR2 SNEGSKA, per germline (reference sequence). The CDR3 is CSARLGAPGTEAFF.

The chain carries TRBV30 and TRBJ2-7. CDR3 length: 12 residues. The germline V gene has CDR1 GTSNPN and CDR2 SVGIG (reference sequence). The CDR3 is CAWSKQFAEQYF. The variable domain in full, completed from reference TRBV30 and TRBJ2-7, reads SQTIHQWPATLVQPVGSPLSLECTVEGTSNPNLYWYRQAAGRGLQLLFYSVGIGQISSEVPQNLSASRPQDRQFILSSKKLLLSDSGFYLCAWSKQFAEQYFGPGTRLTVT.

This chain links TRBV27 with TRBJ2-1; TCRdb indicates TRBD2, and absent DNA this call remains unverified. CDR1 is MNHEY, CDR2 SMNVEV, per germline (reference sequence). This CDR3 is built from 15 residues. The CDR3 spells CASSTGLAGIGEQFF.

This chain joins TRBV7-9 and TRBJ2-5; the TCRdb call, TRBD1, lacks DNA for checking. From germline, CDR1 is SEHNR and CDR2 FQNEAQ (reference sequence). The CDR3 has 12 residues. The CDR3 region is CASAGVLETQYF.